This T cell receptor (beta chain) came from a study of beta chain features in type 1 diabetes. The V gene's germline CDR1 is SGHRS and CDR2 YFSETQ. CDR3 size: 16 residues. The trim removed 4 bases at V and 3 bases at J, leaving 9 bases unmatched. Sequenced material consisted of expressed TCRB transcripts (all of the isolated RNA was reverse transcribed). The method was immunoSEQ multiplex PCR; TCRdb's version includes in-frame clones alone and lacks a portion of them. This table holds about 60,000 clones, about 61% found once. The receptor comes from a woman aged 18-29 years in good health. The sequencing input was Tregs from blood. This rearrangement joins TRBV5-1 to TRBJ2-3; TRBD1 matches 9 bases. The DNA for the CDR3 is TGCGCCAGCAGCGCGGCGCGGACAGGGGTGACAGATACGCAGTATTTT. Translation: CASSAARTGVTDTQYF.